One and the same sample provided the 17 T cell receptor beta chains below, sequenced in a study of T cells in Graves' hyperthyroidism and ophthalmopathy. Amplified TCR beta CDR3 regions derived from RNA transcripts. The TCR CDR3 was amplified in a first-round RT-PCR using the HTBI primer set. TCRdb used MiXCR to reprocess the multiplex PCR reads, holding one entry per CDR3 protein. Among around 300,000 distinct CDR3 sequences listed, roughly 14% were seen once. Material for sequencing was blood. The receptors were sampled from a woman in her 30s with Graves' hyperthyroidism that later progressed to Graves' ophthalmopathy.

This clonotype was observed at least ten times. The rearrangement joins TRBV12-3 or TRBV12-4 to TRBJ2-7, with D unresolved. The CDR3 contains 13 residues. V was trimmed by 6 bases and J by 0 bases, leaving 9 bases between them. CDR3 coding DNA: TGTGCCAGCAGAATCGGTTTCTCCTACGAGCAGTACTTC. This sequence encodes CASRIGFSYEQYF.

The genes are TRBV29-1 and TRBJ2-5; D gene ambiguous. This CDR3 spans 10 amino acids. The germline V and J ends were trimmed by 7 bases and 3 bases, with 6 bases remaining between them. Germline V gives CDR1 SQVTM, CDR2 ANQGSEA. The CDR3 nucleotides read TGCAGCGCTGCAGAAGAGACCCAGTACTTC. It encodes CSAAEETQYF.

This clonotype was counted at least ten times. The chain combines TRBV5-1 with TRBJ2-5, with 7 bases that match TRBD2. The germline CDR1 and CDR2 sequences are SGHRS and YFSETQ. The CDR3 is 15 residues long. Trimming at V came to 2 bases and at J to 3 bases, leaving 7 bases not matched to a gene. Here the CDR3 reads CASSFPTSLEETQYF. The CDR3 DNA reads TGCGCCAGCAGCTTTCCGACTAGCTTGGAAGAGACCCAGTACTTC.

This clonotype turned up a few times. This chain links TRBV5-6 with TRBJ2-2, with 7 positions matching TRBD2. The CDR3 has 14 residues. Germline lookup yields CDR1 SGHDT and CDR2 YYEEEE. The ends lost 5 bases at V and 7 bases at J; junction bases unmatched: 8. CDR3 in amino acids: CASREGGRDGELFF. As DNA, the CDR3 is TGTGCCAGCAGGGAGGGAGGGCGAGACGGGGAGCTGTTTTTT.

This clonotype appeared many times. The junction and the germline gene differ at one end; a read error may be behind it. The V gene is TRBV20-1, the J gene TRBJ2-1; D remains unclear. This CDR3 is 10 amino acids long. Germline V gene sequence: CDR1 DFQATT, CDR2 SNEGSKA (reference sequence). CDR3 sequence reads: CSARDNEQFF. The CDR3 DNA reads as TGCAGTGCTCGAGACAATGAGCAGTTCTTC.

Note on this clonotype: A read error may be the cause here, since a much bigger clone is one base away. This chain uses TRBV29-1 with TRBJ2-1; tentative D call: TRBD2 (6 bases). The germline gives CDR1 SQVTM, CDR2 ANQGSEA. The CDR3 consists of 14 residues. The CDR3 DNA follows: TGCAGCGTCCACCTGCGGGGTTCCTACAATGAGCGGTTCTTC. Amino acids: CSVHLRGSYNERFF.

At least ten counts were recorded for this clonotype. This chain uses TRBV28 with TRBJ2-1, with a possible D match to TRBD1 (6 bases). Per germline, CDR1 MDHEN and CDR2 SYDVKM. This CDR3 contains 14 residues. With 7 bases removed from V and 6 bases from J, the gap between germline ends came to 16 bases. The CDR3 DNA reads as TGTGCCAGCACTGTCAGGGGCAGGGGCAATGAGCAGTTCTTC. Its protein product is CASTVRGRGNEQFF.

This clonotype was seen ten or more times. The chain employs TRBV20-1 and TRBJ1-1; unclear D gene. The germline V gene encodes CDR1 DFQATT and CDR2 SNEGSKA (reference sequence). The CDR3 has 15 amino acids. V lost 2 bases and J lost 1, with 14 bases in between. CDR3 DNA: TGCAGTGCTAGACCCATCTTAGGCAAGAACACTGAAGCTTTCTTT. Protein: CSARPILGKNTEAFF.

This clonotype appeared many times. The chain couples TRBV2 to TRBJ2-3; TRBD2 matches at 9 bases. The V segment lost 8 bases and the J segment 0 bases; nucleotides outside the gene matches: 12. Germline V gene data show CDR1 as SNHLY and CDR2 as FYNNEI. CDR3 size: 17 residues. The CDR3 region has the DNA TGTGCCAGCTACCGCGGGAGGGCCTCTGCTAGCACAGATACGCAGTATTTT. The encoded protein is CASYRGRASASTDTQYF. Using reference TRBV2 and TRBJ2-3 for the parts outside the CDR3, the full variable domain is EPEVTQTPSHQVTQMGQEVILRCVPISNHLYFYWYRQILGQKVEFLVSFYNNEISEKSEIFDDQFSVERPDGSNFTLKIRSTKLEDSAMYFCASYRGRASASTDTQYFGPGTRLTVL.

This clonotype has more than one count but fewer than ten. CDR3 residues: CASRPSGLAKNIQYF. The CDR3 coding sequence is TGTGCCAGCAGACCTAGCGGATTAGCCAAAAACATTCAGTACTTC. The chain couples TRBV6-2 or TRBV6-3 to TRBJ2-4; 7 bases line up with TRBD2. The CDR3 has 15 residues. Losses at the gene ends were 6 bases for V and 0 bases for J; bases not matched to a gene: 5. Germline CDR1 MNHEY, CDR2 SVGEGT.

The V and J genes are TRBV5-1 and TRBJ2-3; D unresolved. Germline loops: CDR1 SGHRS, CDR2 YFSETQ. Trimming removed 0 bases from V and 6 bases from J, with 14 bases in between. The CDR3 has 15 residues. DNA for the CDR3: TGCGCCAGCAGCTTGGGGTCCAGAAGGGTGGATACGCAGTATTTT. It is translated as CASSLGSRRVDTQYF.

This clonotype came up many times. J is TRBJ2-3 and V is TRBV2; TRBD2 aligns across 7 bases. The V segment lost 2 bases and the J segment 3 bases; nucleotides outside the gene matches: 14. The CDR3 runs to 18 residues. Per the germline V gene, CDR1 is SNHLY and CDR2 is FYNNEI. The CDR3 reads CASSEWQGFAGVTDTQYF. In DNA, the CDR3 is TGTGCCAGCAGTGAATGGCAAGGCTTCGCGGGAGTGACAGATACGCAGTATTTT.

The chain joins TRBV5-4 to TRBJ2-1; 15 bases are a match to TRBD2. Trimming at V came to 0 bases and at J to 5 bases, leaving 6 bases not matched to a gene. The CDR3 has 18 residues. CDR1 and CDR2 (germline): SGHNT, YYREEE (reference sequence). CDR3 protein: CASSLVRTSGRADNEQFF. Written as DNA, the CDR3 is TGTGCCAGCAGCTTGGTCAGGACTAGCGGGAGGGCCGACAATGAGCAGTTCTTC.

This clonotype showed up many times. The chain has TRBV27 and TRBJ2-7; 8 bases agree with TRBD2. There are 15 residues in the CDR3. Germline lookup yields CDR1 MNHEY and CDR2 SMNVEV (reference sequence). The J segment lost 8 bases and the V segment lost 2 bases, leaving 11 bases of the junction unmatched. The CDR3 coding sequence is TGTGCCAGCAGTTTAGGACCCTCCACTAGCGGAAAGCAGTACTTC. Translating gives CASSLGPSTSGKQYF.

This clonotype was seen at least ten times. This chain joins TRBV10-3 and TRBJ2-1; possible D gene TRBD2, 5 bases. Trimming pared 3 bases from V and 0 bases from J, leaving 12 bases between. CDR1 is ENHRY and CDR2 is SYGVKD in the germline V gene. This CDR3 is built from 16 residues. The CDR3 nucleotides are TGTGCCATCAGTGATCGGAGCGGTAGCTCCTACAATGAGCAGTTCTTC. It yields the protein CAISDRSGSSYNEQFF.

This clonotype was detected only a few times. CDR3 nucleotide sequence: TGTGCCACGTCTGCGGGACTCACAAACACAGATACGCAGTATTTT. Protein sequence: CATSAGLTNTDTQYF. The V call is TRBV27, the J call TRBJ2-3; D is perhaps TRBD2 (6 bases). This CDR3 is 15 amino acids long. With 10 bases removed from V and 2 bases from J, the gap between germline ends came to 19 bases. Germline loops: CDR1 MNHEY, CDR2 SMNVEV (reference sequence).

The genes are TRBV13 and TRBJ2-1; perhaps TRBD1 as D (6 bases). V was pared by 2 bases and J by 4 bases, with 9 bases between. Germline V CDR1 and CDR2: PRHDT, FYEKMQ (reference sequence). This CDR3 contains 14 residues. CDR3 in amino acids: CASSLTTGYNEQFF. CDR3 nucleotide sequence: TGTGCCAGCAGCTTAACGACAGGTTACAATGAGCAGTTCTTC.